These 7 T cell receptor beta chains were all obtained from the same sample, sequenced in a study of immune heterogeneity within non-small cell lung tumors. TCRs were amplified from 600 ng gDNA of bulk tumor per sample. Several spatially distant biopsies were obtained per primary tumor intraoperatively. Those enrolled were patients newly diagnosed with untreated non-small cell lung cancer and undergoing curative surgery. TCR beta CDR3 was amplified by multiplex PCR using 32 V and 13 J primers. Each CDR3 protein is one row after TCRdb ran MiXCR on the multiplex PCR reads. The profile shows about 9,600 distinct CDR3 sequences, around 27% of them singletons. The sample consisted of lung tumor tissue. The origin of the receptors is a woman in her forties or fifties with non-small cell lung cancer.

By share of the sample, this clonotype is medium-sized. The chain uses TRBV11-3 and TRBJ2-1; possibly TRBD2 for D (5 bases). Germline V gene lookup returns CDR1 SGHNT and CDR2 YENEEA. Trimming removed 1 base at V and 7 bases at J, with 11 bases between. This CDR3 is built from 14 residues. CDR3 protein: CASSLGRLGNEQFF. The CDR3 DNA reads as TGTGCCAGCAGCTTAGGGAGGTTGGGGAATGAGCAGTTCTTC. The full variable domain, completed using reference TRBV11-3 and TRBJ2-1, is EAGVVQSPRYKIIEKKQPVAFWCNPISGHNTLYWYLQNLGQGPELLIRYENEEAVDDSQLPKDRFSAERLKGVDSTLKIQPAELGDSAVYLCASSLGRLGNEQFFGPGTRLTVL.

Relative to its sample, this clonotype is medium-sized. The gene calls are TRBV9 and TRBJ2-1; TRBD2 aligns across 7 bases. The CDR3 is made up of 15 amino acids. V was pared by 4 bases and J by 6 bases, with 10 bases of the junction left unmatched. Germline V CDR1 and CDR2: SGDLS, YYNGEE. The CDR3 spells CASSPRTSWSNEQFF. The CDR3, as DNA: TGTGCCAGCAGCCCCCGGACTAGTTGGTCCAATGAGCAGTTCTTC.

The chain couples TRBV29-1 to TRBJ2-7; unclear D gene. The CDR3 extends over 11 amino acids. Germline loops: CDR1 SQVTM, CDR2 ANQGSEA. V lost 6 bases to trimming and J lost 2 bases, with 8 bases between them. In DNA form, the CDR3 reads TGCAGCGTCGCGTCCCCCTACGAGCAGTACTTC. Its protein product is CSVASPYEQYF.

Note on this clonotype: The CDR3 carries no conserved terminal phenylalanine or tryptophan, so it likely arises from a read error. The DNA is left out, because the CDR3 cannot be placed on it with certainty; the CDR3 is given as TCRdb lists it. CDR3 sequence: CASTPSGTGMVEQYFGP. This chain links TRBV19 with TRBJ2-3; the table assigns TRBD1, which was not confirmed against the DNA. CDR1 LNHDA and CDR2 SQIVND come from the germline V gene (reference sequence). The CDR3 totals 17 residues, both ends included.

The chain uses TRBV20-1 and TRBJ2-3, with D possibly called TRBD1 or TRBD2 (7 bases each). Between the trimmed V and J ends, which lost 6 bases and 2 bases, there was a span of 18 bases. CDR1 and CDR2 (germline): DFQATT, SNEGSKA (reference sequence). The CDR3 runs 15 residues. CDR3 amino acids: CSAPQGGGLTDTQYF. CDR3 sequence (DNA): TGCAGTGCCCCCCAGGGGGGGGGACTCACAGATACGCAGTATTTT.

This clonotype has at least ten counts. The CDR3 coding sequence is TGTGCCAGCAGTGTTGAGCTAGCCAAAAACATTCAGTACTTC. Translation gives CASSVELAKNIQYF. The chain couples TRBV2 to TRBJ2-4; D gene ambiguous. The length of the CDR3 is 14 residues. V was clipped by 4 bases and J by 0 bases, with 7 bases between them. The germline gives CDR1 SNHLY, CDR2 FYNNEI.

In DNA form, the CDR3 reads TGTGCCAGCAGTCAATGGACCTACAATGAGCAGTTCTTC. Its translation is CASSQWTYNEQFF. The chain couples TRBV5-8 to TRBJ2-1; D gene ambiguous. Germline loops: CDR1 SGHTS, CDR2 YDEGEE. This CDR3 is 13 amino acids long. V was clipped by 5 bases and J by 2 bases, with 8 bases between them.